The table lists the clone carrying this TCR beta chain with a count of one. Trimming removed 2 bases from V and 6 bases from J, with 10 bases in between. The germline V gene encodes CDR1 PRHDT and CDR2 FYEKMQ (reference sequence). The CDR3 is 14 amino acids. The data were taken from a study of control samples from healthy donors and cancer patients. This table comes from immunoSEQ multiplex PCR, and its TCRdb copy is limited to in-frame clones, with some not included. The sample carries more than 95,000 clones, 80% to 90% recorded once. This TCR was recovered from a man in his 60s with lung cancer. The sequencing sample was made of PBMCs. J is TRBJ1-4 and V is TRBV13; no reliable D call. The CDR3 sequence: CASSLSNEDEKLFF. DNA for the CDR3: TGTGCCAGCAGCTTATCGAACGAGGATGAAAAACTGTTTTTT. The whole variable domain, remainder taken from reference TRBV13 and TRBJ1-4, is AAGVIQSPRHLIKEKRETATLKCYPIPRHDTVYWYQQGPGQDPQFLISFYEKMQSDKGSIPDRFSAQQFSDYHSELNMSSLELGDSALYFCASSLSNEDEKLFFGSGTQLSVL.